This T cell receptor (beta chain) stems from a study of PD-1 blockade in classical Hodgkin lymphoma. Study results and limitations: Those starting nivolumab under 1 year post-ASCT were excluded. While CD8+ TCR diversity did not rise significantly by C4D1, CD4+ TCR diversity did.

Of note for this clone: What it binds is not known.

Relapse after autologous stem cell transplantation occurred in every patient, and brentuximab vedotin exposure varied. Data came from immunoSEQ multiplex PCR; TCRdb stores just in-frame clones and leaves some out. The sample lists roughly 140,000 clones; approximately 81% were seen once. This TCR was recovered from a human donor with classical Hodgkin lymphoma. Sample: peripheral blood mononuclear cells (PBMCs), taken before the second cycle of nivolumab.

CDR3 coding DNA: TGTGCCAGCAGCTTCACGCGGGGACAGGTCCACAATGAGCAGTTCTTC. Translation gives CASSFTRGQVHNEQFF. The chain joins TRBV5-6 to TRBJ2-1; 8 bases line up with TRBD1. The CDR3 spans 16 residues. CDR1 and CDR2 from the germline V gene are SGHDT and YYEEEE. V shed 2 bases, J shed 5 bases, and the junction held 9 bases outside the gene matches.